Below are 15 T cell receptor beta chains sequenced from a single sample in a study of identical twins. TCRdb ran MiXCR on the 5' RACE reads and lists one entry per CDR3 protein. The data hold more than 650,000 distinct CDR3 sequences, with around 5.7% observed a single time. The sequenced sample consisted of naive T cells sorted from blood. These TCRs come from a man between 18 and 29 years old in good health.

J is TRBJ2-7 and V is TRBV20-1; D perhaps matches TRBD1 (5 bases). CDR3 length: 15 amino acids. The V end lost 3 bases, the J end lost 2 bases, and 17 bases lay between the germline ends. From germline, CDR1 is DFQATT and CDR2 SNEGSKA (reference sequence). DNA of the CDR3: TGCAGTGCTAGCCCCGCCAGGGTGCTACCCTACGAGCAGTACTTC. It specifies CSASPARVLPYEQYF.

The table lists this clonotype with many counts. The CDR3 loop reads CASSPIGRTRNTEAFF. The CDR3 coding sequence is TGTGCCAGCAGCCCGATCGGACGGACACGGAACACTGAAGCTTTCTTT. This chain joins TRBV5-5 and TRBJ1-1, with D possibly matching TRBD1 (5 bases). V gave up 4 bases and J gave up 1 base, with 17 bases separating them. The CDR3 runs 16 residues. Germline CDR1 reads SGHKS; CDR2 reads YYEKEE (reference sequence).

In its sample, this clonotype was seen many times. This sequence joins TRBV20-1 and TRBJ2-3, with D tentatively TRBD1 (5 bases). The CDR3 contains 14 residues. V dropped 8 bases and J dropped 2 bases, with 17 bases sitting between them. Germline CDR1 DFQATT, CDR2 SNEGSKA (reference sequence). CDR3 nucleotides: TGCAGTCAGATAGACAGTCTCTACACAGATACGCAGTATTTT. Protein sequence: CSQIDSLYTDTQYF.

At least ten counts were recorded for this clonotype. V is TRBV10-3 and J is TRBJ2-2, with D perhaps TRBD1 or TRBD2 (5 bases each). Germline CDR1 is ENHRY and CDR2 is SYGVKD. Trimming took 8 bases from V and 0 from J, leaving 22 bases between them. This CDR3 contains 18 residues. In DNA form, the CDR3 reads TGTGCCATCGGCCAGCCGGTGCGTCTGGGGGCGAACACCGGGGAGCTGTTTTTT. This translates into CAIGQPVRLGANTGELFF.

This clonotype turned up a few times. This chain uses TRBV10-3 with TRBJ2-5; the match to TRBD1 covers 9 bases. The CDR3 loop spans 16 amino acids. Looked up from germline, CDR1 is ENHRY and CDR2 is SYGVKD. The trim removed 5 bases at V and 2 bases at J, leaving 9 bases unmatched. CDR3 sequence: CAISKHRGRRQETQYF. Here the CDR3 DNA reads TGTGCCATCAGTAAGCACAGGGGGCGGAGGCAAGAGACCCAGTACTTC.

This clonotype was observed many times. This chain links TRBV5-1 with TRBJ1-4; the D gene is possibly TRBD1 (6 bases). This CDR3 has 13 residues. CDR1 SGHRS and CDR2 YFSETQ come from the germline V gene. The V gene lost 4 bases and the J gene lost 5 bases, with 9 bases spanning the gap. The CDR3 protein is CASSPTGNEKLFF. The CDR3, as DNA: TGCGCCAGCAGCCCGACAGGAAATGAAAAACTGTTTTTT.

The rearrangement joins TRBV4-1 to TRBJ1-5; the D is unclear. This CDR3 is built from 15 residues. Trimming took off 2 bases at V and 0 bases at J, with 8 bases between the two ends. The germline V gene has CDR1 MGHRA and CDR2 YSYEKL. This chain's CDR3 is CASSQWESSNQPQHF. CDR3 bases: TGCGCCAGCAGCCAATGGGAAAGTAGCAATCAGCCCCAGCATTTT.

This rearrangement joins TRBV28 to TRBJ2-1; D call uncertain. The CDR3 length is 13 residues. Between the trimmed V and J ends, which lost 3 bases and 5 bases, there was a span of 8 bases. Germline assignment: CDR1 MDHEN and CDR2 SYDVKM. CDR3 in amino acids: CASSFEVHNEQFF. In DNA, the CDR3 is TGTGCCAGCAGTTTCGAGGTTCACAATGAGCAGTTCTTC. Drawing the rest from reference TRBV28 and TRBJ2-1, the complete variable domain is DVKVTQSSRYLVKRTGEKVFLECVQDMDHENMFWYRQDPGLGLRLIYFSYDVKMKEKGDIPEGYSVSREKKERFSLILESASTNQTSMYLCASSFEVHNEQFFGPGTRLTVL.

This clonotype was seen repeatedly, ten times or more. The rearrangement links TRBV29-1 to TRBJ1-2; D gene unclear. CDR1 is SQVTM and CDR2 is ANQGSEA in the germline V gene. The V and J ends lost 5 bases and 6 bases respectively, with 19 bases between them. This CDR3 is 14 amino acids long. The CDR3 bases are TGCAGCGTTTATGGCCAGGAAACCCGTAATGGCTACACCTTC. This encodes CSVYGQETRNGYTF. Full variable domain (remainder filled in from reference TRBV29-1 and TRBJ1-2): SAVISQKPSRDICQRGTSLTIQCQVDSQVTMMFWYRQQPGQSLTLIATANQGSEATYESGFVIDKFPISRPNLTFSTLTVSNMSPEDSSIYLCSVYGQETRNGYTFGSGTRLTVV.

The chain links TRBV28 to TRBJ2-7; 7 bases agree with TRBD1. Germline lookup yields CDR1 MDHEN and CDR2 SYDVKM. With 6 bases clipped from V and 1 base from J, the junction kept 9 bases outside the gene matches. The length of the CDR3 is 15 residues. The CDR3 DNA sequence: TGTGCCAGCAGACACCCCGACAGGGAGTCCTACGAGCAGTACTTC. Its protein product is CASRHPDRESYEQYF. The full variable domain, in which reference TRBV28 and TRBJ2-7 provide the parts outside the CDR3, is DVKVTQSSRYLVKRTGEKVFLECVQDMDHENMFWYRQDPGLGLRLIYFSYDVKMKEKGDIPEGYSVSREKKERFSLILESASTNQTSMYLCASRHPDRESYEQYFGPGTRLTVT.

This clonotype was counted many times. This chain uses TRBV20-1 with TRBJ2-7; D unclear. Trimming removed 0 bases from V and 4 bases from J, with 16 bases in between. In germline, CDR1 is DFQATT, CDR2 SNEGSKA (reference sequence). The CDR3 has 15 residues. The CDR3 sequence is CSARDLSGELYEQYV. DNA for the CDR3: TGCAGTGCTAGAGATCTCAGTGGAGAACTATACGAGCAGTACGTC.

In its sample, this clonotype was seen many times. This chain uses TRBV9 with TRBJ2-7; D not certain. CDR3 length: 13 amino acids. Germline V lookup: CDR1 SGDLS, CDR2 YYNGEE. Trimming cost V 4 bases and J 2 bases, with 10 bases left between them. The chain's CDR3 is CASSPSGPYEQYF. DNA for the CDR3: TGTGCCAGCAGCCCAAGTGGTCCCTACGAGCAGTACTTC.

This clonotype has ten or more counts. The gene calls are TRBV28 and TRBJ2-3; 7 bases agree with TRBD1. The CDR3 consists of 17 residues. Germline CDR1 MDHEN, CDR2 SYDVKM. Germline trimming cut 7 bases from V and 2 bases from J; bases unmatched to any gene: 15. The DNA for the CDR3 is TGTGCCAGCATCGATCCGGGACAGCAAATACACACAGATACGCAGTATTTT. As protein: CASIDPGQQIHTDTQYF. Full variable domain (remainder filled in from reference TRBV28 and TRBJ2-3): DVKVTQSSRYLVKRTGEKVFLECVQDMDHENMFWYRQDPGLGLRLIYFSYDVKMKEKGDIPEGYSVSREKKERFSLILESASTNQTSMYLCASIDPGQQIHTDTQYFGPGTRLTVL.

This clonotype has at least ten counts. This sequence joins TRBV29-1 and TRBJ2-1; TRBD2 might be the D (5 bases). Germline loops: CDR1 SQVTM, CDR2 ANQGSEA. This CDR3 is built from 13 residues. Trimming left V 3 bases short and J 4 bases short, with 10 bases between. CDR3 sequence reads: CSVDSSEYNEQFF. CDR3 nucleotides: TGCAGCGTTGACAGTAGCGAGTACAATGAGCAGTTCTTC.

DNA for the CDR3: TGTGCCAGCAGTTTAACTAGCGGGGCCCGGGATACGCAGTATTTT. It codes for CASSLTSGARDTQYF. V gene TRBV27 combines with J gene TRBJ2-3; 10 positions match TRBD2. Trimming cost V 2 bases and J 6 bases; bases outside gene matches: 5. From germline, CDR1 is MNHEY and CDR2 SMNVEV (reference sequence). This CDR3 comprises 15 residues.